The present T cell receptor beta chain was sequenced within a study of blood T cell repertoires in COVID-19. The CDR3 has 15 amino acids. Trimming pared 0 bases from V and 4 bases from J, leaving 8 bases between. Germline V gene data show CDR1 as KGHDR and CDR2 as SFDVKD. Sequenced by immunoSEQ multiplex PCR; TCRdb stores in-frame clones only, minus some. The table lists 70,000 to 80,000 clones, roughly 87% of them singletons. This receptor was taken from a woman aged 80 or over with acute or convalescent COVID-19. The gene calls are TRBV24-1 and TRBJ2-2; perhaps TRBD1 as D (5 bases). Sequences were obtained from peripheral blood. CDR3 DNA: TGTGCCACCAGTGATTTGCAAGGGGTCACCGGGGAGCTGTTTTTT. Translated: CATSDLQGVTGELFF.